Presented here are 28 T cell receptor beta chains from one specimen sequenced in a study of shared clonotypes between healthy human individuals. Produced via immunoSEQ multiplex PCR; TCRdb's table is partial and in-frame only. The table records a few million clones, just under 95% of them present only once. Sequences were obtained from naive CD4+ T cells from PBMCs. Subset: CD45RA+ positively selected. These receptors were collected from a man in his late teens or twenties in good health. Some clones in this sample may be carry-over from other donors' samples.

V and J are TRBV5-1 and TRBJ2-2; D ambiguous. This CDR3 has 14 residues. The germline CDR1 and CDR2 sequences are SGHRS and YFSETQ. V was trimmed by 4 bases and J by 3 bases, leaving 10 bases between them. The CDR3 DNA reads as TGCGCCAGCAGCACCAATGGAGACACCGGGGAGCTGTTTTTT. This encodes CASSTNGDTGELFF.

This chain joins TRBV5-6 and TRBJ2-7; D not certain. Trimming took off 6 bases at V and 0 bases at J, with 16 bases between the two ends. Germline V gene sequence: CDR1 SGHDT, CDR2 YYEEEE. The CDR3 is 15 amino acids. CDR3 bases: TGTGCCAGCACCCGAGGCCAGAAAGACTCCTACGAGCAGTACTTC. Translation gives CASTRGQKDSYEQYF.

This chain joins TRBV15 and TRBJ2-7; TRBD1 might be the D (6 bases). The length of the CDR3 is 13 residues. The germline V and J ends were trimmed by 3 bases and 5 bases, with 11 bases remaining between them. CDR1 and CDR2 from the germline V gene are LNHNV and YYDKDF (reference sequence). Written as DNA, the CDR3 is TGTGCCACCAGCAGCCAACAGGGAAACGAGCAGTACTTC. Amino acid sequence: CATSSQQGNEQYF.

The genes are TRBV5-8 and TRBJ1-3; D is undetermined. This CDR3 has 15 amino acids. Looked up from germline, CDR1 is SGHTS and CDR2 is YDEGEE. Trimming cost V 2 bases and J 0 bases, with 9 bases left between them. The CDR3 region is CASSFDPFSGNTIYF. CDR3 DNA sequence: TGTGCCAGCAGCTTTGATCCTTTCTCTGGAAACACCATATATTTT.

The chain links TRBV7-9 to TRBJ1-1; TRBD1 aligns across 9 bases. Germline CDR1 reads SEHNR; CDR2 reads FQNEAQ (reference sequence). This CDR3 is built from 17 residues. Trimming cost V 8 bases and J 2 bases; bases outside gene matches: 15. CDR3 DNA: TGTGCCAGCTCACCAACGAGGGGGACAGGGTTTAACACTGAAGCTTTCTTT. It encodes CASSPTRGTGFNTEAFF. The whole variable domain, filled in from reference TRBV7-9 and TRBJ1-1, reads DTGVSQNPRHKITKRGQNVTFRCDPISEHNRLYWYRQTLGQGPEFLTYFQNEAQLEKSRLLSDRFSAERPKGSFSTLEIQRTEQGDSAMYLCASSPTRGTGFNTEAFFGQGTRLTVV.

This chain uses TRBV11-2 with TRBJ1-1; no definite D call. Germline-derived CDR1 and CDR2 are SGHAT and FQNNGV. The CDR3 spans 14 residues. Deletions cut 7 bases from V and 7 bases from J, with 19 bases between. The CDR3 reads CASNRAGRKLEAFF. CDR3 nucleotide sequence: TGTGCCAGCAACCGAGCGGGGAGGAAGCTTGAAGCTTTCTTT.

This rearrangement joins TRBV6-5 to TRBJ2-5, with D perhaps assigned TRBD1 or TRBD2 (6 bases each). From germline, CDR1 is MNHEY and CDR2 SVGAGI. The CDR3 extends over 15 amino acids. Trimming stripped 0 bases from V and 4 bases from J, with 12 bases between. CDR3 nucleotides: TGTGCCAGCAGTTACTCCGGAGGGGGGCCAGAGACCCAGTACTTC. Encoded protein: CASSYSGGGPETQYF.

The chain combines TRBV7-2 with TRBJ2-3; tentative D call: TRBD2 (5 bases). CDR3 size: 17 residues. Germline CDR1 reads SGHTA; CDR2 reads FQGNSA. Between the trimmed V and J ends, which lost 1 base and 2 bases, there was a span of 16 bases. DNA for the CDR3: TGTGCCAGCAGCTTAGGGCGGCTAGCAAGTCACACAGATACGCAGTATTTT. Encoded protein: CASSLGRLASHTDTQYF.

This chain joins TRBV28 and TRBJ2-3, with 9 bases identical to TRBD2. Germline CDR1 and CDR2: MDHEN and SYDVKM. The CDR3 totals 14 residues. The V and J ends lost 6 bases and 3 bases, in that order; junction bases with no gene match: 4. The CDR3 is CASRLTSGTDTQYF. In DNA, the CDR3 is TGTGCCAGCAGACTGACTAGCGGAACAGATACGCAGTATTTT.

V is TRBV30 and J is TRBJ1-5, with TRBD1 matching 7 bases. There are 14 residues in the CDR3. V shed 4 bases, J shed 4 bases, and the junction held 7 bases outside the gene matches. Germline CDR1 and CDR2: GTSNPN and SVGIG (reference sequence). CDR3 nucleotides: TGTGCCTGGACCGGGACAGTGACTAATCAGCCCCAGCATTTT. Amino acids: CAWTGTVTNQPQHF.

The chain links TRBV5-1 to TRBJ2-1; D might be TRBD1 (6 bases). Germline V gene lookup returns CDR1 SGHRS and CDR2 YFSETQ. V lost 5 bases to trimming and J lost 0 bases, with 12 bases between them. The CDR3 spans 15 residues. In nucleotides, the CDR3 is TGCGCCAGCAGTCTGGACAGCGTCTCCTACAATGAGCAGTTCTTC. This gives the protein CASSLDSVSYNEQFF.

The chain employs TRBV6-1 and TRBJ1-2; D ambiguous. Germline lookup yields CDR1 MNHNS and CDR2 SASEGT. V lost 1 base and J 4 bases, leaving 10 bases between the germline ends. CDR3 size: 14 residues. The CDR3 sequence: CASSEVFPGYGYTF. CDR3 sequence (DNA): TGTGCCAGCAGTGAAGTTTTCCCGGGCTATGGCTACACCTTC.

The chain is built from TRBV11-3 and TRBJ2-5, with a tentative D call TRBD1 (5 bases). The length of the CDR3 is 13 residues. Between the trimmed V and J ends, which lost 1 base and 6 bases, there was a span of 9 bases. Germline lookup yields CDR1 SGHNT and CDR2 YENEEA. The CDR3 sequence is CASSLGTTQTQYF. Written as DNA, the CDR3 is TGTGCCAGCAGCTTAGGGACAACGCAGACCCAGTACTTC. Drawing the rest from reference TRBV11-3 and TRBJ2-5, the complete variable domain is EAGVVQSPRYKIIEKKQPVAFWCNPISGHNTLYWYLQNLGQGPELLIRYENEEAVDDSQLPKDRFSAERLKGVDSTLKIQPAELGDSAVYLCASSLGTTQTQYFGPGTRLLVL.

This clone was seen just once. The V gene is TRBV7-6, the J gene TRBJ1-1; D uncertain. V was pared by 2 bases and J by 5 bases, with 12 bases between. The CDR3 totals 14 residues. The germline CDR1 and CDR2 sequences are SGHVS and FNYEAQ. Written as DNA, the CDR3 is TGTGCCAGCAGCTTAACTCGGGGTAGTACTGAAGCTTTCTTT. Its translation: CASSLTRGSTEAFF.

This rearrangement joins TRBV30 to TRBJ2-7; D call uncertain. Trimming pared 0 bases from V and 6 bases from J, leaving 9 bases between. This CDR3 has 12 residues. CDR1 and CDR2 from the germline V gene are GTSNPN and SVGIG (reference sequence). The CDR3 sequence is CAWSVLSSEQYF. CDR3 coding DNA: TGTGCCTGGAGTGTACTCAGCTCCGAGCAGTACTTC.

V and J are TRBV25-1 and TRBJ1-5; 8 nucleotides agree with TRBD1. From germline, CDR1 is MGHDK and CDR2 SYGVNS. CDR3 size: 16 residues. Trimming took 4 bases from V and 1 from J; bases not matched to a gene: 6. CDR3 nucleotide sequence: TGTGCCAGCAGTGCCCAGGGGGCTGGAAGCAATCAGCCCCAGCATTTT. This gives the protein CASSAQGAGSNQPQHF. Variable domain in full (rest from reference TRBV25-1 and TRBJ1-5): EADIYQTPRYLVIGTGKKITLECSQTMGHDKMYWYQQDPGMELHLIHYSYGVNSTEKGDLSSESTVSRIRTEHFPLTLESARPSHTSQYLCASSAQGAGSNQPQHFGDGTRLSIL.

V gene TRBV9 combines with J gene TRBJ2-7; TRBD1 matches 9 bases. Germline V gene data show CDR1 as SGDLS and CDR2 as YYNGEE. Trimming cost V 4 bases and J 5 bases; bases outside gene matches: 13. The CDR3 loop spans 16 amino acids. The CDR3 spells CASSSLWGQGVDEQYF. Written as DNA, the CDR3 is TGTGCCAGCAGCTCTCTCTGGGGACAGGGTGTAGACGAGCAGTACTTC.

The chain employs TRBV30 and TRBJ1-1; D call uncertain. This CDR3 spans 13 amino acids. V lost 2 bases to trimming and J lost 1 base, with 8 bases between them. Germline CDR1 and CDR2: GTSNPN and SVGIG (reference sequence). The CDR3: CAWSNPSNTEAFF. CDR3 nucleotides: TGTGCCTGGAGTAACCCTTCGAACACTGAAGCTTTCTTT.

A single count supports this clone. This chain uses TRBV5-1 with TRBJ2-7, with D possibly matching TRBD1 (5 bases). Trimming shortened V by 0 bases and J by 4 bases, and 11 bases separated the two germline ends. Germline CDR1 SGHRS, CDR2 YFSETQ. This CDR3 has 14 residues. CDR3 amino acids: CASSLGVTGYEQYF. CDR3 coding DNA: TGCGCCAGCAGCTTGGGAGTAACAGGTTACGAGCAGTACTTC.

Worth noting for this clone: This CDR3 is also generated by other DNA sequences in the sample. The gene calls are TRBV18 and TRBJ2-2; D remains unclear. CDR3 length: 16 amino acids. Germline CDR1 and CDR2: KGHSH and LQKENI. The ends were cut back, 0 bases at V and 1 base at J, with 9 bases in the middle. CDR3 loop: CASSPPSGQNTGELFF. CDR3 DNA: TGTGCCAGCTCACCACCCTCCGGGCAGAACACCGGGGAGCTGTTTTTT.

This sequence joins TRBV6-5 and TRBJ1-2; no clear D gene. V was pared by 9 bases and J by 0 bases, with 8 bases between. The CDR3 runs to 12 residues. The V gene's germline CDR1 is MNHEY and CDR2 SVGAGI. In DNA form, the CDR3 reads TGTGCCAGTGGCAGACCTAACTATGGCTACACCTTC. It yields the protein CASGRPNYGYTF.

In regard to this clone: Other DNA sequences from this sample encode an identical CDR3 as well. The chain combines TRBV18 with TRBJ1-1, with D perhaps matching TRBD1 (6 bases). From germline, CDR1 is KGHSH and CDR2 LQKENI. CDR3 length: 14 residues. V was cut by 3 bases and J by 3 bases, with 11 bases left in between. Here the CDR3 DNA reads TGTGCCAGCTCACCCCAGGCAGGGGACACTGAAGCTTTCTTT. This codes for CASSPQAGDTEAFF.

The V and J genes are TRBV28 and TRBJ2-7; 10 nucleotides line up with TRBD2. Trimming took 7 bases from V and 2 from J; bases not matched to a gene: 8. This CDR3 region has 15 residues. The germline CDR1 and CDR2 sequences are MDHEN and SYDVKM. This chain's CDR3 is CASTGAGGPPYEQYF. The CDR3 nucleotides are TGTGCCAGCACCGGAGCGGGAGGGCCCCCCTACGAGCAGTACTTC.

The gene calls are TRBV7-2 and TRBJ1-5; D gene ambiguous. Between the trimmed V and J ends, which lost 3 bases and 5 bases, there was a span of 5 bases. Germline loops: CDR1 SGHTA, CDR2 FQGNSA. This CDR3 is built from 12 residues. The CDR3 is CASSFADQPQHF. DNA of the CDR3: TGTGCCAGCAGCTTCGCCGATCAGCCCCAGCATTTT.

This chain connects TRBV9 to TRBJ2-7; 7 positions agree with TRBD1. CDR1 is SGDLS and CDR2 is YYNGEE in the germline V gene. The CDR3 contains 15 residues. The ends lost 4 bases at V and 1 base at J; junction bases unmatched: 8. CDR3 nucleotides: TGTGCCAGCAGCCTCGGGACAGCGCTATCCTACGAGCAGTACTTC. Amino acid sequence: CASSLGTALSYEQYF.

Here the CDR3 reads CASSSGTGFRNEQFF. In nucleotides, the CDR3 is TGTGCCAGCAGCTCCGGGACAGGGTTTCGCAATGAGCAGTTCTTC. V is TRBV5-6 and J is TRBJ2-1, with 9 bases lining up with TRBD1. The V and J ends lost 3 bases and 6 bases, in that order; junction bases with no gene match: 7. The CDR3 is 15 residues long. Germline V gene data show CDR1 as SGHDT and CDR2 as YYEEEE.

This clone has just one count. The gene calls are TRBV6-5 and TRBJ1-5; D unresolved. CDR1 is MNHEY, CDR2 SVGAGI, per germline. Trimming left V 5 bases short and J 1 base short, with 9 bases between. The length of the CDR3 is 14 residues. CDR3 nucleotides: TGTGCCAGCAGTCCTTGGAGAAGCAATCAGCCCCAGCATTTT. Protein product: CASSPWRSNQPQHF.

This rearrangement joins TRBV11-2 to TRBJ1-2; maybe TRBD1 (6 bases). Trimming left V 2 bases short and J 7 bases short, with 11 bases between. Germline V gene lookup returns CDR1 SGHAT and CDR2 FQNNGV. CDR3 length equals 13 residues. CDR3 residues: CASSLSRGAGYTF. The CDR3 region has the DNA TGTGCCAGCAGCTTATCCCGGGGGGCTGGCTACACCTTC.